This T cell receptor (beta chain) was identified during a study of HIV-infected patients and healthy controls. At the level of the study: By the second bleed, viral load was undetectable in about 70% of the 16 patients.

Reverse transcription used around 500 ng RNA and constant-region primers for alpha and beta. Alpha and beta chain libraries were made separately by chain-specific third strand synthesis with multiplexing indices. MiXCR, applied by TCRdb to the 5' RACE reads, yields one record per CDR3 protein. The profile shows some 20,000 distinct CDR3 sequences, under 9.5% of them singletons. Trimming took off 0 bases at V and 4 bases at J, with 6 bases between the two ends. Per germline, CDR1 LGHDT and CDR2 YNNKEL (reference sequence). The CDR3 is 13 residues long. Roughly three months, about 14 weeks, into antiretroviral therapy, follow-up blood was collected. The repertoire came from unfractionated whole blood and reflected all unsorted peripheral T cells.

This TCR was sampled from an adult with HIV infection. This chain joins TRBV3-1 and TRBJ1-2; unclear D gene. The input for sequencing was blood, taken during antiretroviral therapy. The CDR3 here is CASSQDSRYGYTF. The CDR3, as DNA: TGTGCCAGCAGCCAAGACAGCCGCTATGGCTACACCTTC.